The T cell receptor beta chain described here comes from a study of cytomegalovirus exposure and HLA in healthy donors. Regarding the study as a whole: The majority of TCR sequences were rare, yet some public TCRs appeared in many donors. The classifier reportedly diagnosed cytomegalovirus status with high sensitivity and specificity.

The donors were part of the validation cohort, which consisted of under 150 subjects and was separate from the first cohort of 600 to 850 subjects. Using immunoSEQ multiplex PCR, the repertoire was profiled, and TCRdb retains in-frame clones only, with some absent. Of approximately 90,000 clones detected, roughly 92% appear once; the ten largest clones hold 1.1%. About this clone: Antigen: not known.

V shed 6 bases and J shed 3 bases, with 12 bases lying between them. The CDR3 spans 14 residues. The germline V gene encodes CDR1 MNHNY and CDR2 SVGAGI (reference sequence). The source of this sequence is a woman aged 25 to 39 in good health and CMV-seropositive. The sequenced material came from PBMCs. V gene TRBV6-6 combines with J gene TRBJ1-5; D unclear. CDR3 sequence reads: CASSANTDNQPQHF. DNA for the CDR3: TGTGCCAGCAGCGCGAACACAGACAATCAGCCCCAGCATTTT.